This TCR beta chain was observed in a study of human T cells and chemical hapten exposure. Study context: TCR yield per sample varied, mainly due to pooled library volumes. General study points: TCRs above 1 in 1000 frequency did not change with DPC sensitization.

The trim removed 4 bases at V and 1 base at J, leaving 8 bases unmatched. The germline gives CDR1 SNHLY, CDR2 FYNNEI. The CDR3 is made up of 16 amino acids. As for time point: healthy volunteer bleed at 2 weeks. Total RNA was isolated from whole blood that had not been fractionated. Library construction involved attaching unique molecular identifiers to individual cDNA molecules, which allowed quantitative, reproducible TCR counting. TCRdb processed the RACE reads anew with MiXCR; each CDR3 protein has one entry. Here the sample spans about 130,000 distinct CDR3 sequences, roughly 9.5% being singletons. Ten or more counts support this clonotype. Its specificity is unknown.

The rearrangement joins TRBV2 to TRBJ2-7, with 9 bases that match TRBD1. The clonotype comes from a male donor in good health. Some clones in this sample may be carry-over from other donors' samples. Input material: whole blood. The CDR3 sequence: CASSVTRDRESYEQYF. The CDR3 region has the DNA TGTGCCAGCAGTGTAACCCGGGACAGGGAATCCTACGAGCAGTACTTC.